This T cell receptor (beta chain) was observed in a study of human T cells and chemical hapten exposure. TCRdb ran MiXCR on the RACE reads and lists one entry per CDR3 protein. Of 300,000 to 400,000 distinct CDR3 sequences listed, 4% to 6% were seen once; the top ten hold 2.5% to 3%. Trimming removed 5 bases from V and 1 base from J, with 12 bases in between. The CDR3 covers 14 residues. CDR1 SGHVS and CDR2 FNYEAQ come from the germline V gene. The time point: pre-sensitization, week 0. Treatment indicated: therapeutic diphenylcyclopropenone sensitization with weekly scalp DPC. This clonotype has a handful of counts.

Here the sequenced sample was whole blood, taken in connection with sensitization to the hapten diphenylcyclopropenone (DPC). The receptor comes from a woman in her 50s with alopecia areata. Some clones in this sample may be carry-over from other donors' samples. The chain employs TRBV7-6 and TRBJ2-7, with D possibly matching TRBD1 (5 bases). Here the CDR3 DNA reads TGTGCCAGCAGCAGTACAGGTGATTCCTACGAGCAGTACTTC. Translating gives CASSSTGDSYEQYF. The entire variable domain, with the rest obtained from reference TRBV7-6 and TRBJ2-7, is as follows: GAGVSQSPRYKVTKRGQDVALRCDPISGHVSLYWYRQALGQGPEFLTYFNYEAQQDKSGLPNDRFSAERPEGSISTLTIQRTEQRDSAMYRCASSSTGDSYEQYFGPGTRLTVT.